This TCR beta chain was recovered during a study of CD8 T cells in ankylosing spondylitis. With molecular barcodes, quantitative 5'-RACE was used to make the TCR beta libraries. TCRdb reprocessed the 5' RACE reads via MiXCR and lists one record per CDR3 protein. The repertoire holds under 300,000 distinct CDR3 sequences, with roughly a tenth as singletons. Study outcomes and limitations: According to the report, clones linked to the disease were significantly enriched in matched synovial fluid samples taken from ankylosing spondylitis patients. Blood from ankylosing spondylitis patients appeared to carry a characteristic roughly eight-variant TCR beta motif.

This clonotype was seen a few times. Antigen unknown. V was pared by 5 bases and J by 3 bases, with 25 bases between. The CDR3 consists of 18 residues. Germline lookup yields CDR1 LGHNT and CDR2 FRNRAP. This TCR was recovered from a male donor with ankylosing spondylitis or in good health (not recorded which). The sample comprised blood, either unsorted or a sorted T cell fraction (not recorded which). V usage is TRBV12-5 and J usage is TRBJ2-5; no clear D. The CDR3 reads CASGPPPIVRMDEETQYF. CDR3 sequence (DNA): TGTGCTAGTGGTCCCCCCCCCATCGTTCGGATGGATGAAGAGACCCAGTACTTC.